Following are 15 T cell receptor beta chains from one sample sequenced in a study of CD8+ T cells in alopecia areata. RNA was isolated and reverse transcribed to cDNA, the sequencing template. Measured with immunoSEQ multiplex PCR; TCRdb has only the in-frame clones, and not every one. The sample lists around 35,000 clones; around 50% were seen once. CD4+ cells of roughly 5 patients were subjected to sorting into CD25+CD127- cells. Sequences were obtained from CD4+ Tregs sorted from blood. The receptors stem from a human donor with alopecia areata.

This clone was counted a few times. The genes are TRBV2 and TRBJ2-7; D gene uncertain. The CDR3 runs to 11 residues. Germline CDR1 and CDR2: SNHLY and FYNNEI. V was shortened by 7 bases and J by 6 bases, with 10 bases between the two germline ends. Written as DNA, the CDR3 is TGTGCCAGCATTAACCTGGGCGAGCAGTACTTC. It codes for CASINLGEQYF.

The chain has TRBV19 and TRBJ1-4; D gene uncertain. V dropped 2 bases and J dropped 10 bases, with 14 bases sitting between them. CDR3 length: 14 residues. Germline assignment: CDR1 LNHDA and CDR2 SQIVND (reference sequence). The CDR3 region is CASSIRGVGGKLFF. The CDR3 DNA sequence: TGTGCCAGTAGTATAAGAGGTGTAGGCGGAAAACTGTTTTTT.

This clone was counted a few times. The rearrangement joins TRBV7-2 to TRBJ1-1, with TRBD1 matching 7 bases. The CDR3 is made up of 14 amino acids. V gave up 1 base and J gave up 1 base; unmatched junction bases: 0. Germline CDR1 is SGHTA and CDR2 is FQGNSA. Here the CDR3 DNA reads TGTGCCAGCAGCTTAGGACAGGGGAACACTGAAGCTTTCTTT. Protein: CASSLGQGNTEAFF.

This clone was observed once. The CDR3 reads CASSSWDEQFF. The CDR3 DNA follows: TGTGCCAGCAGTTCCTGGGACGAGCAGTTCTTC. This sequence joins TRBV2 and TRBJ2-1; the D call may be TRBD1 or TRBD2 (5 bases each). V was shortened by 5 bases and J by 10 bases, with 9 bases between the two germline ends. The CDR3 runs to 11 residues. Per the germline V gene, CDR1 is SNHLY and CDR2 is FYNNEI.

In its sample, this clone was seen a few times. The chain joins TRBV2 to TRBJ1-2, with TRBD1 identical over 7 bases. The CDR3 covers 13 residues. Germline assignment: CDR1 SNHLY and CDR2 FYNNEI. The J segment lost 6 bases and the V segment lost 5 bases, leaving 6 bases of the junction unmatched. The CDR3 DNA follows: TGTGCCAGCAGTACCGACAGGGCTGATGGCTACACCTTC. Its translation: CASSTDRADGYTF.

The chain links TRBV7-2 to TRBJ2-4; D remains ambiguous. The CDR3 is made up of 14 amino acids. Trimming pared 3 bases from V and 1 base from J, leaving 7 bases between. Germline CDR1 SGHTA, CDR2 FQGNSA. CDR3 residues: CASSFEVAKNIQYF. CDR3 coding DNA: TGTGCCAGCAGCTTTGAGGTTGCCAAAAACATTCAGTACTTC.

This clone was observed a handful of times. The chain joins TRBV7-3 to TRBJ1-1; a weak D match, TRBD1 (6 bases). The CDR3 is made up of 13 amino acids. Germline V gene sequence: CDR1 SGHTA, CDR2 FQGTGA. Trimming shortened V by 5 bases and J by 1 base, and 8 bases separated the two germline ends. CDR3 DNA sequence: TGTGCCAGCAGCCAACAGGGGAACACTGAAGCTTTCTTT. This sequence encodes CASSQQGNTEAFF.

This clone was picked up a small number of times. The V call is TRBV28, the J call TRBJ1-5, with D possibly matching TRBD1 (5 bases). The V end lost 9 bases, the J end lost 3 bases, and 15 bases lay between the germline ends. The V gene's germline CDR1 is MDHEN and CDR2 SYDVKM. This CDR3 has 14 amino acids. The CDR3 nucleotides are TGTGCCAGTTATGACCAGGGCCTCAATCAGCCCCAGCATTTT. Translated: CASYDQGLNQPQHF.

The chain carries TRBV7-9 and TRBJ2-3; D is unresolved. The CDR3 loop spans 16 amino acids. V gave up 1 base and J gave up 3 bases, with 14 bases separating them. CDR1 is SEHNR and CDR2 is FQNEAQ in the germline V gene (reference sequence). CDR3 DNA sequence: TGTGCCAGCAGCTTAGGGTGGCCGAGCAGAACAGATACGCAGTATTTT. Translating gives CASSLGWPSRTDTQYF.

This clone was counted a few times. The J gene is TRBJ1-2, the V gene TRBV5-1, with D maybe TRBD1 (5 bases). The CDR3 is made up of 15 amino acids. With 3 bases removed from V and 8 bases from J, the gap between germline ends came to 20 bases. Germline V lookup: CDR1 SGHRS, CDR2 YFSETQ. The CDR3: CASSSDTGTPGGYTF. DNA for the CDR3: TGCGCCAGCAGCTCAGACACCGGGACCCCGGGGGGCTACACCTTC. The whole variable domain, filled in from reference TRBV5-1 and TRBJ1-2, reads KAGVTQTPRYLIKTRGQQVTLSCSPISGHRSVSWYQQTPGQGLQFLFEYFSETQRNKGNFPGRFSGRQFSNSRSEMNVSTLELGDSALYLCASSSDTGTPGGYTFGSGTRLTVV.

This clone turned up a few times. The CDR3 loop reads CASSAWASGGETQYF. Here the CDR3 DNA reads TGTGCCAGCAGCGCCTGGGCTAGCGGGGGTGAGACCCAGTACTTC. This chain connects TRBV5-6 to TRBJ2-5, with 10 bases that match TRBD2. The CDR3 is made up of 15 amino acids. V lost 4 bases and J lost 5; bases outside the gene matches: 8. CDR1 SGHDT and CDR2 YYEEEE come from the germline V gene.

V gene TRBV5-4 combines with J gene TRBJ2-3; no firm D call. Germline-derived CDR1 and CDR2 are SGHNT and YYREEE (reference sequence). Trimming removed 4 bases at V and 2 bases at J, with 11 bases between. CDR3 length: 14 amino acids. CDR3 sequence reads: CASSGGLVTDTQYF. CDR3 bases: TGTGCCAGCAGCGGCGGTTTAGTCACAGATACGCAGTATTTT.

This clone came up a few times. The chain uses TRBV7-9 and TRBJ2-7; no firm D call. The CDR3 is 14 residues long. The ends were cut back, 8 bases at V and 4 bases at J, with 18 bases in the middle. The germline CDR1 and CDR2 sequences are SEHNR and FQNEAQ (reference sequence). The CDR3, as DNA: TGTGCCAGCGGCCCACTATTGCCCCCATACGAGCAGTACTTC. Encoded protein: CASGPLLPPYEQYF.

CDR3 sequence reads: CASSRLTSGGINEQFF. CDR3 in DNA: TGTGCCAGCAGCCGCCTGACTAGCGGGGGGATCAATGAGCAGTTCTTC. V usage is TRBV7-6 and J usage is TRBJ2-1; TRBD2 matches at 13 bases. Trimming took 5 bases from V and 6 from J; bases not matched to a gene: 7. The CDR3 is 16 residues long. CDR1 is SGHVS and CDR2 is FNYEAQ in the germline V gene.

V gene TRBV7-2 combines with J gene TRBJ1-2; a weak D match, TRBD1 (6 bases). The CDR3 runs 13 residues. Per the germline V gene, CDR1 is SGHTA and CDR2 is FQGNSA. Trimming shortened V by 0 bases and J by 8 bases, and 10 bases separated the two germline ends. CDR3 protein: CASSLATGQGYTF. CDR3 DNA sequence: TGTGCCAGCAGCTTAGCCACAGGGCAAGGCTACACCTTC.